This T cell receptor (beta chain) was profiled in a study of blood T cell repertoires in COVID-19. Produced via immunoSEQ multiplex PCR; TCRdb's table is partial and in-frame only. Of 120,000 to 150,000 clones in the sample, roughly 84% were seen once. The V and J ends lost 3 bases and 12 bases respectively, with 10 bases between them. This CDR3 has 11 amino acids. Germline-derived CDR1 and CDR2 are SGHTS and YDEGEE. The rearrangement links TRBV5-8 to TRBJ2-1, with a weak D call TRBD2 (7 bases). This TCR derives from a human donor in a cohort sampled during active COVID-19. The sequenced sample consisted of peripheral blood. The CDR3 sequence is CASSWGGLQFF. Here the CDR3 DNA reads TGTGCCAGCAGCTGGGGGGGGCTGCAGTTCTTC.